These T cell receptor beta chains were read from a single sample in a study of blood T cell repertoires in COVID-19. Some clones are missing from TCRdb's copy, which holds only in-frame ones; the method was immunoSEQ multiplex PCR. The top ten clones hold around 5% of a sample with tens of thousands of clones, roughly 80% of them seen once. The sequenced sample was peripheral blood. The source is a woman of 80 years or more with active or convalescent COVID-19. Both conserved end residues are part of each CDR3. Each record gives: clone size, D gene, J gene, V gene, CDR3 length, CDR3 protein, CDR3 DNA. The D gene is left open where the match is weak. Size tells how often a clone was seen (once, few, many) or the class of an expanded clone, and some rows leave it out.

clone size: once
D gene: -
J gene: TRBJ2-3
V gene: TRBV20-1
CDR3 length: 12
CDR3 protein: CSASISGDTQYF
CDR3 DNA: TGCAGTGCTAGTATTAGCGGCGATACGCAGTATTTT

clone size: -
D gene: TRBD1
J gene: TRBJ1-1
V gene: TRBV6-2/TRBV6-3
CDR3 length: 13
CDR3 protein: CASSYYRGQEAFF
CDR3 DNA: TGTGCCAGCAGTTACTACAGGGGGCAAGAAGCTTTCTTT

clone size: once
D gene: TRBD1
J gene: TRBJ1-2
V gene: TRBV5-1
CDR3 length: 20
CDR3 protein: CASSLMGVPDRGMGLYGYTF
CDR3 DNA: TGCGCCAGCAGCTTGATGGGGGTCCCAGACAGGGGGATGGGGCTCTATGGCTACACCTTC

clone size: -
D gene: -
J gene: TRBJ2-1
V gene: TRBV30
CDR3 length: 18
CDR3 protein: CAWILPRGRRGPGGEQFF
CDR3 DNA: TGTGCCTGGATTTTACCACGGGGTCGTCGGGGGCCGGGAGGTGAGCAGTTCTTC

clone size: few
D gene: -
J gene: TRBJ1-2
V gene: TRBV12-3/TRBV12-4
CDR3 length: 11
CDR3 protein: CASSLAGGYTF
CDR3 DNA: TGTGCCAGCAGTTTGGCGGGTGGCTACACCTTC

clone size: -
D gene: TRBD1
J gene: TRBJ2-7
V gene: TRBV28
CDR3 length: 15
CDR3 protein: CASSSITGQGLRQYF
CDR3 DNA: TGTGCCAGCAGCTCGATTACGGGACAGGGTTTACGGCAGTACTTC

clone size: once
D gene: -
J gene: TRBJ1-1
V gene: TRBV4-1
CDR3 length: 16
CDR3 protein: CASSPYSLGRDTEAFF
CDR3 DNA: TGCGCCAGCAGCCCGTATTCTTTGGGCAGGGACACTGAAGCTTTCTTT

clone size: -
D gene: TRBD2
J gene: TRBJ2-7
V gene: TRBV6-1
CDR3 length: 17
CDR3 protein: CASSEFASGGKSGEQYF
CDR3 DNA: TGTGCCAGCAGTGAATTCGCTAGCGGGGGAAAATCGGGCGAGCAGTACTTC

clone size: -
D gene: TRBD2
J gene: TRBJ2-3
V gene: TRBV4-1
CDR3 length: 14
CDR3 protein: CASSLGGTRDTQYF
CDR3 DNA: TGCGCCAGCAGCCTGGGGGGGACCAGAGATACGCAGTATTTT

clone size: -
D gene: TRBD1
J gene: TRBJ2-7
V gene: TRBV28
CDR3 length: 14
CDR3 protein: CASSPHGTAYEQYF
CDR3 DNA: TGTGCCAGCAGTCCCCACGGGACAGCCTACGAGCAGTACTTC

clone size: -
D gene: -
J gene: TRBJ2-1
V gene: TRBV7-2
CDR3 length: 14
CDR3 protein: CASSLMRQYNEQFF
CDR3 DNA: TGTGCCAGCAGCTTAATGAGGCAATACAATGAGCAGTTCTTC

clone size: -
D gene: TRBD2
J gene: TRBJ2-3
V gene: TRBV5-6
CDR3 length: 15
CDR3 protein: CASSLDGLVGDTQYF
CDR3 DNA: TGTGCCAGCAGCTTGGACGGACTAGTGGGAGATACGCAGTATTTT

clone size: -
D gene: -
J gene: TRBJ2-3
V gene: TRBV10-3
CDR3 length: 13
CDR3 protein: CAITTAPTDTQYF
CDR3 DNA: TGTGCCATCACCACAGCCCCTACAGATACGCAGTATTTT

clone size: -
D gene: -
J gene: TRBJ2-2
V gene: TRBV18
CDR3 length: 15
CDR3 protein: CASSPGAGSTGELFF
CDR3 DNA: TGTGCCAGCTCACCAGGGGCGGGAAGCACCGGGGAGCTGTTTTTT

clone size: -
D gene: TRBD1
J gene: TRBJ2-6
V gene: TRBV9
CDR3 length: 17
CDR3 protein: CASSLGQGLSGANVLTF
CDR3 DNA: TGTGCCAGCAGCCTCGGACAGGGCCTCTCTGGGGCCAACGTCCTGACTTTC

clone size: -
D gene: TRBD2
J gene: TRBJ2-3
V gene: TRBV19
CDR3 length: 13
CDR3 protein: CASSLPQLAEQYF
CDR3 DNA: TGTGCCAGTAGTCTACCTCAGCTAGCGGAGCAGTATTTT

clone size: -
D gene: TRBD1
J gene: TRBJ1-3
V gene: TRBV5-5
CDR3 length: 18
CDR3 protein: CASSLPDPGQGHGNTIYF
CDR3 DNA: TGTGCCAGCAGCTTGCCCGATCCGGGACAGGGGCATGGAAACACCATATATTTT

clone size: -
D gene: TRBD1
J gene: TRBJ1-2
V gene: TRBV28
CDR3 length: 15
CDR3 protein: CASSPTGLGNYGYTF
CDR3 DNA: TGTGCCAGCAGTCCGACAGGGCTCGGTAACTATGGCTACACCTTC

clone size: -
D gene: TRBD1
J gene: TRBJ2-7
V gene: TRBV29-1
CDR3 length: 13
CDR3 protein: CSVGGTGYDEQYF
CDR3 DNA: TGCAGCGTTGGGGGGACAGGGTATGACGAGCAGTACTTC

clone size: -
D gene: TRBD1
J gene: TRBJ1-5
V gene: TRBV6-5
CDR3 length: 14
CDR3 protein: CASRRTGTGQPQHF
CDR3 DNA: TGTGCCAGCAGAAGGACAGGGACCGGTCAGCCCCAGCATTTT

clone size: once
D gene: TRBD1
J gene: TRBJ2-5
V gene: TRBV7-2
CDR3 length: 16
CDR3 protein: CASSLSGTGGIETQYF
CDR3 DNA: TGTGCCAGCAGCTTAAGTGGTACAGGGGGCATTGAGACCCAGTACTTC

clone size: once
D gene: TRBD1
J gene: TRBJ1-3
V gene: TRBV3-1/TRBV3-2
CDR3 length: 18
CDR3 protein: CASSQKQQGAFRGNTIYF
CDR3 DNA: TGTGCCAGCAGCCAAAAGCAGCAGGGGGCATTTCGTGGAAACACCATATATTTT

clone size: -
D gene: TRBD1
J gene: TRBJ1-2
V gene: TRBV28
CDR3 length: 15
CDR3 protein: CASSPTGSQDIGYTF
CDR3 DNA: TGTGCCAGCAGCCCGACAGGGAGTCAGGATATCGGCTACACCTTC

clone size: -
D gene: TRBD2
J gene: TRBJ2-1
V gene: TRBV7-2
CDR3 length: 16
CDR3 protein: CASSASSGGFDNEQFF
CDR3 DNA: TGTGCCAGCAGCGCGTCTAGCGGGGGGTTCGACAATGAGCAGTTCTTC

clone size: -
D gene: TRBD1
J gene: TRBJ2-7
V gene: TRBV2
CDR3 length: 14
CDR3 protein: CASRVPGQGYEQYF
CDR3 DNA: TGTGCCAGCAGGGTACCGGGACAGGGTTACGAGCAGTACTTC

clone size: -
D gene: TRBD2
J gene: TRBJ2-1
V gene: TRBV23-1
CDR3 length: 16
CDR3 protein: CAPPLGGSLGYNEQFF
CDR3 DNA: TGCGCCCCACCGCTCGGGGGGTCCTTAGGATACAATGAGCAGTTCTTC

clone size: few
D gene: -
J gene: TRBJ1-2
V gene: TRBV3-1/TRBV3-2
CDR3 length: 13
CDR3 protein: CASSQDGGHGYTF
CDR3 DNA: TGTGCCAGCAGCCAAGACGGAGGGCACGGCTACACCTTC

clone size: -
D gene: TRBD2
J gene: TRBJ2-2
V gene: TRBV7-2
CDR3 length: 18
CDR3 protein: CASSSSGLAGGPTGELFF
CDR3 DNA: TGTGCCAGCAGCTCCTCTGGACTAGCGGGAGGGCCCACCGGGGAGCTGTTTTTT

clone size: -
D gene: -
J gene: TRBJ2-5
V gene: TRBV7-6
CDR3 length: 14
CDR3 protein: CASSLGTAQETQYF
CDR3 DNA: TGTGCCAGCAGCTTAGGGACAGCGCAAGAGACCCAGTACTTC

clone size: -
D gene: TRBD1
J gene: TRBJ2-3
V gene: TRBV9
CDR3 length: 15
CDR3 protein: CASSYTGGTSDTQYF
CDR3 DNA: TGTGCCAGCAGCTATACAGGGGGCACGTCAGATACGCAGTATTTT

clone size: -
D gene: -
J gene: TRBJ2-2
V gene: TRBV9
CDR3 length: 14
CDR3 protein: CASSAWDTTGELFF
CDR3 DNA: TGTGCCAGCAGCGCGTGGGACACCACCGGGGAGCTGTTTTTT

clone size: -
D gene: TRBD1
J gene: TRBJ2-7
V gene: TRBV11-2
CDR3 length: 16
CDR3 protein: CASSNIRQGARNEQYF
CDR3 DNA: TGTGCCAGCAGCAACATACGTCAGGGGGCGAGGAACGAGCAGTACTTC

clone size: -
D gene: -
J gene: TRBJ1-6
V gene: TRBV7-2
CDR3 length: 14
CDR3 protein: CASSVLKRDSPLHF
CDR3 DNA: TGTGCCAGCAGCGTCCTTAAGAGGGATTCACCCCTCCACTTT

clone size: -
D gene: -
J gene: TRBJ1-2
V gene: TRBV9
CDR3 length: 16
CDR3 protein: CASSATHDPYGYGYTF
CDR3 DNA: TGTGCCAGCAGCGCAACTCACGATCCTTACGGCTATGGCTACACCTTC

clone size: -
D gene: TRBD2
J gene: TRBJ2-7
V gene: TRBV10-3
CDR3 length: 14
CDR3 protein: CAIRPLAGGGEQYF
CDR3 DNA: TGTGCCATCAGGCCGCTAGCGGGAGGTGGCGAGCAGTACTTC

clone size: -
D gene: -
J gene: TRBJ1-1
V gene: TRBV4-1
CDR3 length: 21
CDR3 protein: CASSQEGFRSGQIKGNTEAFF
CDR3 DNA: TGCGCCAGCAGCCAAGAAGGTTTTAGGAGTGGACAGATTAAGGGGAACACTGAAGCTTTCTTT

clone size: -
D gene: TRBD1
J gene: TRBJ1-1
V gene: TRBV6-5
CDR3 length: 14
CDR3 protein: CATKKGGAETEAFF
CDR3 DNA: TGTGCCACCAAGAAAGGGGGCGCTGAGACTGAAGCTTTCTTT

clone size: once
D gene: TRBD1
J gene: TRBJ1-4
V gene: TRBV6-5
CDR3 length: 15
CDR3 protein: CASSFSIQGLEKLFF
CDR3 DNA: TGTGCCAGCAGTTTTAGTATACAGGGGTTGGAAAAACTGTTTTTT

clone size: -
D gene: TRBD2
J gene: TRBJ2-1
V gene: TRBV18
CDR3 length: 15
CDR3 protein: CASSIRTSGYNEQFF
CDR3 DNA: TGTGCCAGCTCCATACGGACTAGCGGATACAATGAGCAGTTCTTC

clone size: -
D gene: -
J gene: TRBJ1-4
V gene: TRBV18
CDR3 length: 16
CDR3 protein: CASSPEQGSSREKLFF
CDR3 DNA: TGTGCCAGCTCACCGGAGCAGGGGTCTAGTCGGGAAAAACTGTTTTTT

clone size: -
D gene: -
J gene: TRBJ2-5
V gene: TRBV5-8
CDR3 length: 16
CDR3 protein: CASSPGSRNRQETQYF
CDR3 DNA: TGTGCCAGCAGCCCAGGGTCGAGGAACCGCCAAGAGACCCAGTACTTC

clone size: once
D gene: -
J gene: TRBJ2-1
V gene: TRBV5-1
CDR3 length: 15
CDR3 protein: CASSFFGDINNEQFF
CDR3 DNA: TGCGCCAGCAGCTTTTTCGGGGATATAAACAATGAGCAGTTCTTC

clone size: -
D gene: -
J gene: TRBJ1-1
V gene: TRBV2
CDR3 length: 13
CDR3 protein: CASNLIGDTEAFF
CDR3 DNA: TGTGCCAGCAACCTCATCGGGGACACTGAAGCTTTCTTT

clone size: -
D gene: TRBD2
J gene: TRBJ2-7
V gene: TRBV4-1
CDR3 length: 16
CDR3 protein: CASSQGSGTSYYEQYF
CDR3 DNA: TGCGCCAGCAGCCAAGGGTCCGGGACTAGTTACTACGAGCAGTACTTC

clone size: -
D gene: -
J gene: TRBJ1-3
V gene: TRBV19
CDR3 length: 14
CDR3 protein: CATLGGAFKNTIYF
CDR3 DNA: TGTGCCACTCTGGGGGGGGCGTTTAAAAACACCATATATTTT

clone size: -
D gene: TRBD1
J gene: TRBJ1-5
V gene: TRBV19
CDR3 length: 17
CDR3 protein: CASSLGTGRYSNQPQHF
CDR3 DNA: TGTGCCAGTAGTTTGGGGACAGGGAGGTATAGCAATCAGCCCCAGCATTTT

clone size: few
D gene: TRBD2
J gene: TRBJ2-7
V gene: TRBV9
CDR3 length: 15
CDR3 protein: CASSVGGGAPNEQYF
CDR3 DNA: TGTGCCAGCAGCGTAGGGGGGGGAGCGCCTAACGAGCAGTACTTC

clone size: -
D gene: TRBD1
J gene: TRBJ1-2
V gene: TRBV5-4
CDR3 length: 15
CDR3 protein: CASSPRQGTNYGYTF
CDR3 DNA: TGTGCCAGCAGCCCCCGACAGGGAACTAACTATGGCTACACCTTC

clone size: few
D gene: -
J gene: TRBJ1-1
V gene: TRBV24-1
CDR3 length: 13
CDR3 protein: CATSAQENTEAFF
CDR3 DNA: TGTGCCACCAGTGCTCAGGAGAACACTGAAGCTTTCTTT

clone size: -
D gene: -
J gene: TRBJ1-2
V gene: TRBV7-2
CDR3 length: 14
CDR3 protein: CASSLGQDRYGYTF
CDR3 DNA: TGTGCCAGCAGCTTAGGACAGGACAGATATGGCTACACCTTC

clone size: -
D gene: TRBD1
J gene: TRBJ1-2
V gene: TRBV7-2
CDR3 length: 17
CDR3 protein: CASSLGAGTGNNYGYTF
CDR3 DNA: TGTGCCAGCAGCCTAGGCGCCGGGACAGGAAACAACTATGGCTACACCTTC

clone size: -
D gene: TRBD1
J gene: TRBJ1-1
V gene: TRBV19
CDR3 length: 14
CDR3 protein: CASSITGGAAFAFF
CDR3 DNA: TGTGCCAGTAGTATAACAGGGGGCGCGGCTTTTGCTTTCTTT

clone size: -
D gene: -
J gene: TRBJ1-1
V gene: TRBV18
CDR3 length: 14
CDR3 protein: CASSPQDRGTEAFF
CDR3 DNA: TGTGCCAGCTCACCACAGGATAGGGGCACTGAAGCTTTCTTT

clone size: -
D gene: -
J gene: TRBJ2-1
V gene: TRBV7-6
CDR3 length: 14
CDR3 protein: CASSPRTTYNEQFF
CDR3 DNA: TGTGCCAGCAGCCCCAGGACTACTTACAATGAGCAGTTCTTC

clone size: -
D gene: -
J gene: TRBJ2-5
V gene: TRBV2
CDR3 length: 13
CDR3 protein: CASSRQLQETQYF
CDR3 DNA: TGTGCCAGCAGCCGACAGTTACAAGAGACCCAGTACTTC

clone size: -
D gene: TRBD1
J gene: TRBJ1-1
V gene: TRBV5-1
CDR3 length: 15
CDR3 protein: CASSLEGQGATEAFF
CDR3 DNA: TGCGCCAGCAGCTTGGAAGGACAGGGGGCCACTGAAGCTTTCTTT

clone size: -
D gene: -
J gene: TRBJ2-7
V gene: TRBV7-9
CDR3 length: 15
CDR3 protein: CASSLGPGVPYEQYF
CDR3 DNA: TGTGCCAGCAGCTTAGGCCCGGGAGTTCCCTACGAGCAGTACTTC

clone size: -
D gene: TRBD1
J gene: TRBJ1-4
V gene: TRBV4-3
CDR3 length: 16
CDR3 protein: CASSPNGQGQNEKLFF
CDR3 DNA: TGCGCCAGCAGCCCAAACGGACAGGGGCAGAATGAAAAACTGTTTTTT

clone size: -
D gene: TRBD2
J gene: TRBJ2-1
V gene: TRBV7-9
CDR3 length: 17
CDR3 protein: CASSTRLGTSRYNEQFF
CDR3 DNA: TGTGCCAGCAGCACTAGACTAGGGACTAGCAGATACAATGAGCAGTTCTTC